Listed below are T cell receptor beta chains from one sample, sequenced in a study of CD8 T cells in ankylosing spondylitis. TCRdb itself ran the 5' RACE reads through MiXCR, one entry per CDR3 protein. Of under 200,000 distinct CDR3 sequences listed, approximately 10% are singletons. Sequenced input: blood, either unsorted or a sorted T cell fraction (not recorded which). Receptor source: a female donor with ankylosing spondylitis or in good health (not recorded which). Both conserved end residues are part of each CDR3. A D gene is named only where the DNA matches it firmly. A row's size may be missing; if present it is once, few, many or a size class.

j_call | d_call | v_call | clone_size | cdr3_nt | cdr3_aa
TRBJ2-7 | . | TRBV29-1 | few | TGCAGCGTTATGGGGGCCACCAACTCCTACGAGCAGTACTTC | CSVMGATNSYEQYF
TRBJ1-2 | TRBD1 | TRBV6-1 | few | TGTGCCAGCAGTGGAAGGGGGCATCATGGCTACACCTTC | CASSGRGHHGYTF
TRBJ2-1 | . | TRBV3-1 | . | TGTGCCAGCAACCGTTATGCCGCGAGGTTCTTC | CASNRYAARFF
TRBJ2-7 | . | TRBV7-9 | many | TGTGCCAGCAGCTTACAGGGGACCCCCTACGAGCAGTACTTC | CASSLQGTPYEQYF
TRBJ2-7 | TRBD2 | TRBV12-3/TRBV12-4 | few | TGTGCCAGCAGTTTAGTGGGACTAGCCGACGAGCAGTACTTC | CASSLVGLADEQYF
TRBJ2-3 | TRBD2 | TRBV2 | . | TGTGCCAGCAGTGAAGCCTTAGCGGGAGCAGATACGCAGTATTTT | CASSEALAGADTQYF
TRBJ2-2 | . | TRBV7-2 | few | TGTGCCAGCAGCTTAGAACTTACTAATCCCGGGGAGCTGTTTTTT | CASSLELTNPGELFF
TRBJ2-1 | . | TRBV7-8 | many | TGTGCCAGCAGCTTAGACCTAGTGCCTTCCAATGAGCAGTTCTTC | CASSLDLVPSNEQFF
TRBJ1-1 | . | TRBV10-2 | many | TGCGCCAGCAGTGTGGGTGGCCGCACTGAAGCTTTCTTT | CASSVGGRTEAFF
TRBJ1-5 | . | TRBV19 | few | TGTGCCAGTAGTATAGTCCAGGGGTCCCCCCAGCATTTT | CASSIVQGSPQHF
TRBJ1-5 | . | TRBV7-9 | . | TGTGCCAGCACCCCAGGCGGGCTCAATCAGCCCCAGCATTTT | CASTPGGLNQPQHF
TRBJ2-7 | . | TRBV18 | . | TGTGCCAGCTCACCTCAGACCCCTCGCCACTTCGAGCAGTACTTC | CASSPQTPRHFEQYF
TRBJ2-5 | . | TRBV24-1 | few | TGTGCCACCAGCCGAGGGGGGTCCGGGAGTAAAGAGACCCAGTACTTC | CATSRGGSGSKETQYF
TRBJ2-1 | TRBD2 | TRBV28 | few | TGTGCCAGCAGTCCACCGGGACTAGAGGCCAATGAGCAGTTCTTC | CASSPPGLEANEQFF
TRBJ2-7 | . | TRBV7-2 | few | TGTGCCAGCAGCCCCCTTGACAGGATCTACGAGCAGTACTTC | CASSPLDRIYEQYF
TRBJ2-5 | TRBD2 | TRBV20-1 | . | TGCAGTGCTAGAGCTAGCGGGAGTCCCTTACAGACCCAGTACTTC | CSARASGSPLQTQYF
TRBJ1-5 | . | TRBV15 | many | TGTGCCACCAGCAGAGATCAGGGAGGGAATCAGCCCCAGCATTTT | CATSRDQGGNQPQHF
TRBJ2-7 | TRBD2 | TRBV10-3 | . | TGTGCCATCAGTGGGTCTAGCGGGGTTTACGAGCAGTACTTC | CAISGSSGVYEQYF